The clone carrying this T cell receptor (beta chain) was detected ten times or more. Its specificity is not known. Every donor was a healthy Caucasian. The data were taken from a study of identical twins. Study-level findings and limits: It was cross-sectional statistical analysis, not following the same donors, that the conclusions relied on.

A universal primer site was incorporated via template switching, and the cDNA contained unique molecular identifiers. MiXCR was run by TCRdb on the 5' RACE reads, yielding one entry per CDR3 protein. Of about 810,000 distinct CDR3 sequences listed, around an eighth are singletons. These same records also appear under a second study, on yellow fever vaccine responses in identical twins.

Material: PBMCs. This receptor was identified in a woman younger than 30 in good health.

CDR3 bases: TGTGCCAGCAGCTTGTCAACCGCTGAGCAGTACTTC. Residues: CASSLSTAEQYF. The chain links TRBV5-6 to TRBJ2-7, with unresolved D. Between the trimmed V and J ends, which lost 1 base and 7 bases, there was a span of 9 bases. The CDR3 totals 12 residues. Germline lookup yields CDR1 SGHDT and CDR2 YYEEEE.